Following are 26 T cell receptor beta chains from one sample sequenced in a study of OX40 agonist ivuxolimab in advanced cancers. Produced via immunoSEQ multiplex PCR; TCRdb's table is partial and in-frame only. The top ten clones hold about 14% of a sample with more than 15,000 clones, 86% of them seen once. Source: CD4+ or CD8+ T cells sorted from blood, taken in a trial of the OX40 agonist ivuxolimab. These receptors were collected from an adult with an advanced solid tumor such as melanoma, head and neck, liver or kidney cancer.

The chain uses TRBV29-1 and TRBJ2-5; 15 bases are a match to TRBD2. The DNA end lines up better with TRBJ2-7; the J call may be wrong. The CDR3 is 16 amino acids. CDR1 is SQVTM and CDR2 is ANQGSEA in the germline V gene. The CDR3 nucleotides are TGCAGCGCCTTCGGACTAGCGGGAGGGCACCGGTACGAGCAGTACTTC. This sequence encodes CSAFGLAGGHRYEQYF.

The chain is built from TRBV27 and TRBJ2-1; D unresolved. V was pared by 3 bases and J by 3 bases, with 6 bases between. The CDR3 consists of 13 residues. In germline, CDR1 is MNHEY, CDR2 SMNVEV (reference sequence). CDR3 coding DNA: TGTGCCAGCAGTTTCGGCCGCTACAATGAGCAGTTCTTC. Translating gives CASSFGRYNEQFF.

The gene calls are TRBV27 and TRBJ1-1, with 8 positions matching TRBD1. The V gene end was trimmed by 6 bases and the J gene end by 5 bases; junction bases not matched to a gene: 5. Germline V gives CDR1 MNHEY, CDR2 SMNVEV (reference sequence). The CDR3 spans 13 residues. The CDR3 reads CASSGQGTTEAFF. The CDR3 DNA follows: TGTGCCAGCAGCGGACAGGGTACGACTGAAGCTTTCTTT.

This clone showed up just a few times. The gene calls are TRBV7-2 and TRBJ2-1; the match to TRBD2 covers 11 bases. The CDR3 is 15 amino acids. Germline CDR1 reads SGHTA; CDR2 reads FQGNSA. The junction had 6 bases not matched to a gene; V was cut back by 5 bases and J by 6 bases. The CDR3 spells CASSPGGTSGNEQFF. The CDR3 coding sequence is TGTGCCAGCAGCCCAGGGGGGACTAGCGGCAATGAGCAGTTCTTC.

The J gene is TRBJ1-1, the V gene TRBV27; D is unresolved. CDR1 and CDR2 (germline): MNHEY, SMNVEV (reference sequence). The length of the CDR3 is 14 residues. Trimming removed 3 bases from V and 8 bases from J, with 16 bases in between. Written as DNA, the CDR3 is TGTGCCAGCAGTTTTTTAACTCGGCCCGACGAAGCTTTCTTT. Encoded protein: CASSFLTRPDEAFF.

The CDR3 loop reads CASSPLGTGIYNEQFF. The CDR3 DNA sequence: TGTGCCAGCAGTCCTCTTGGGACAGGTATCTACAATGAGCAGTTCTTC. V is TRBV28 and J is TRBJ2-1; 8 bases are a match to TRBD1. From germline, CDR1 is MDHEN and CDR2 SYDVKM. V shed 5 bases and J 3 bases; nucleotides not matched to a gene: 9. This CDR3 is 16 amino acids long.

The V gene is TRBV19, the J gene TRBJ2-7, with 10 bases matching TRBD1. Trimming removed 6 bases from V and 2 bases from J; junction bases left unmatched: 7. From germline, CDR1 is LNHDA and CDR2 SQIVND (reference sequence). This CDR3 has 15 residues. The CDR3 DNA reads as TGTGCCAGTAGCCCCCCTGGGACAGGGGCCTACGAGCAGTACTTC. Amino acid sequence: CASSPPGTGAYEQYF.

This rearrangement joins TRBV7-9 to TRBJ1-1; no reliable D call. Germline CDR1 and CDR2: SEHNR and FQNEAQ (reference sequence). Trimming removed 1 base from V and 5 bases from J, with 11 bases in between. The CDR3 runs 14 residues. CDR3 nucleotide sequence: TGTGCCAGCAGCTTAGTTGTCCCGTGGACTGAAGCTTTCTTT. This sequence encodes CASSLVVPWTEAFF.

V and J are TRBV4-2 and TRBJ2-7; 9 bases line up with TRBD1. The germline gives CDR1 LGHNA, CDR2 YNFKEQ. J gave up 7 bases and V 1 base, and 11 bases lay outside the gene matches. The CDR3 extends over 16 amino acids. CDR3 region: CASSQVGGTGWWEQYF. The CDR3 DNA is TGTGCCAGCAGCCAAGTTGGTGGGACAGGGTGGTGGGAGCAGTACTTC.

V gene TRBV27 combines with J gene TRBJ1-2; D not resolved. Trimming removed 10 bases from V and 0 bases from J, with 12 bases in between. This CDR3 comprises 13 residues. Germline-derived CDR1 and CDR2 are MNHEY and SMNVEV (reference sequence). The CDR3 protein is CATGMAANYGYTF. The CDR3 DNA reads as TGTGCCACCGGCATGGCGGCTAACTATGGCTACACCTTC.

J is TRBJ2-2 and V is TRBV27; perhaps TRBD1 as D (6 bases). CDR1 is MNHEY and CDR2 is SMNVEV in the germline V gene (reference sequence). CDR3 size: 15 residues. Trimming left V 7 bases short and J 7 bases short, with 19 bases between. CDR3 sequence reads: CASTFLQGRIGELFF. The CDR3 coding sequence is TGTGCCAGCACCTTCTTGCAGGGGCGGATCGGGGAGCTGTTTTTT.

The CDR3 region is CASIGNPSYGYTF. The CDR3, as DNA: TGTGCCAGCATCGGGAACCCAAGCTATGGCTACACCTTC. V usage is TRBV6-1 and J usage is TRBJ1-2; the D is unclear. This CDR3 spans 13 amino acids. Trimming left V 7 bases short and J 4 bases short, with 13 bases between. The germline gives CDR1 MNHNS, CDR2 SASEGT.

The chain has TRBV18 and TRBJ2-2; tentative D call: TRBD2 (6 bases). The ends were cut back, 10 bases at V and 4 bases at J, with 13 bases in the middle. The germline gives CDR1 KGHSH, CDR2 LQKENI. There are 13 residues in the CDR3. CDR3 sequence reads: CATLEGPTGELFF. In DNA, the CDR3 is TGTGCCACCCTGGAGGGGCCCACCGGGGAGCTGTTTTTT. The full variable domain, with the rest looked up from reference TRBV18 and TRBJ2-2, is NAGVMQNPRHLVRRRGQEARLRCSPMKGHSHVYWYRQLPEEGLKFMVYLQKENIIDESGMPKERFSAEFPKEGPSILRIQQVVRGDSAAYFCATLEGPTGELFFGEGSRLTVL.

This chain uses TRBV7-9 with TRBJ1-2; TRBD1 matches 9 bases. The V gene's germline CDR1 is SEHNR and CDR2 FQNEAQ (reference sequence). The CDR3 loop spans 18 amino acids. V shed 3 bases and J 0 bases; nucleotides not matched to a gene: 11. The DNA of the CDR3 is TGTGCCAGCAGCTTGGTGGGACAGGGATTATTAGCTAACTATGGCTACACCTTC. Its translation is CASSLVGQGLLANYGYTF.

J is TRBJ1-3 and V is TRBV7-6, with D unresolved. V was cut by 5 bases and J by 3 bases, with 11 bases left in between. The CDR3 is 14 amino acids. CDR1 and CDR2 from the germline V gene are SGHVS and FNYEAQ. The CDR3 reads CASSLEAVGNTIYF. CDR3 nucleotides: TGTGCCAGCAGCCTCGAGGCGGTTGGAAACACCATATATTTT.

The CDR3 DNA reads TGTGCCAGCAGCTACTGGCCCGCTACCGGGGAGCTGTTTTTT. It specifies CASSYWPATGELFF. The chain employs TRBV5-6 and TRBJ2-2; unclear D gene. CDR3 length: 14 residues. The V and J ends lost 3 bases and 5 bases respectively, with 11 bases between them. From germline, CDR1 is SGHDT and CDR2 YYEEEE.

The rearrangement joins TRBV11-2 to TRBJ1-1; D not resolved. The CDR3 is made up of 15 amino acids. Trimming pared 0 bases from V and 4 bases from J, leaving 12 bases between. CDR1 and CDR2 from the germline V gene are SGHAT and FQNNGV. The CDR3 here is CASSLELGGSTEAFF. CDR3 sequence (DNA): TGTGCCAGCAGCTTAGAGTTGGGAGGGAGCACTGAAGCTTTCTTT.

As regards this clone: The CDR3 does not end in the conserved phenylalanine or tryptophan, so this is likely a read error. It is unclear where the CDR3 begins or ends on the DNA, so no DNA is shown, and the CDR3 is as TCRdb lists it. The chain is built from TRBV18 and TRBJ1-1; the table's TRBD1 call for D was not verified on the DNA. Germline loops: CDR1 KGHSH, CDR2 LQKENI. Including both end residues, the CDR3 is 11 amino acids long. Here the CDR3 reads CASSPPRTARM.

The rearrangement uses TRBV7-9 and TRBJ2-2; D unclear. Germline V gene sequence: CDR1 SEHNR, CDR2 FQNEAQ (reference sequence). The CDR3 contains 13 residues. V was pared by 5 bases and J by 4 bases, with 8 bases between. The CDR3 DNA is TGTGCCAGCAGCCTAATGGGCACCGGGGAGCTGTTTTTT. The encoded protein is CASSLMGTGELFF.

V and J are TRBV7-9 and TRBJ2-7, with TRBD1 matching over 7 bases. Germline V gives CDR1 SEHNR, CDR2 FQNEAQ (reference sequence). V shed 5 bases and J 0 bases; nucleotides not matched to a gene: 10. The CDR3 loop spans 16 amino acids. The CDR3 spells CASSAGTVPSSYEQYF. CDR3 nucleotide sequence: TGTGCCAGCAGCGCCGGGACAGTTCCATCCTCCTACGAGCAGTACTTC.

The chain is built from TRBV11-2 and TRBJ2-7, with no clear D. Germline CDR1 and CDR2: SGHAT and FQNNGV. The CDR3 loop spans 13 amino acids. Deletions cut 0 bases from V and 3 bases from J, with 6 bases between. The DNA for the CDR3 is TGTGCCAGCAGCTTAGAGGCAAGCTACGAGCAGTACTTC. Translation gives CASSLEASYEQYF.

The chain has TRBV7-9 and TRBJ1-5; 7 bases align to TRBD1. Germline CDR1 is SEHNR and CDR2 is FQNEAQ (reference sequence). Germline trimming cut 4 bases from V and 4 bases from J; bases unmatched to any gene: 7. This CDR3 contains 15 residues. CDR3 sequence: CASSSTGARNQPQHF. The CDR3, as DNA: TGTGCCAGCAGCTCTACAGGGGCTCGGAATCAGCCCCAGCATTTT.

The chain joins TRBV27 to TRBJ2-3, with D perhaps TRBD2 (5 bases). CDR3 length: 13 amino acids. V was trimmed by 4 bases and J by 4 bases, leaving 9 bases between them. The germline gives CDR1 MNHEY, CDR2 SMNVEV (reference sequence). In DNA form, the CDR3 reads TGTGCCAGCAGTTCACTAGGAGCAGATACGCAGTATTTT. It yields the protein CASSSLGADTQYF.

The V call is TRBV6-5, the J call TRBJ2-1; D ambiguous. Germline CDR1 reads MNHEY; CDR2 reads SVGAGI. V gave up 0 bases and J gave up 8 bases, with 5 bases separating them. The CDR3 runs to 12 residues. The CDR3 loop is CASSYSGYEQFF. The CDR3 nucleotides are TGTGCCAGCAGTTACTCAGGGTATGAGCAGTTCTTC.

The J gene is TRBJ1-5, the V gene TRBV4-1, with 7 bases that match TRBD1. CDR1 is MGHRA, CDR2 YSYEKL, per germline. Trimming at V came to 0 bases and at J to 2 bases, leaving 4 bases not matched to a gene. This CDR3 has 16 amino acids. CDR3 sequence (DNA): TGCGCCAGCAGCCAAGATGGTGGACAGGGCAATCAGCCCCAGCATTTT. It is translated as CASSQDGGQGNQPQHF.

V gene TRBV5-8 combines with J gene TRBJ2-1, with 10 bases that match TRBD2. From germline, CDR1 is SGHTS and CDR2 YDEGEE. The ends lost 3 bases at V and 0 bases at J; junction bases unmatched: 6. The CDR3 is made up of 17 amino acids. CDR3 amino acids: CASSSLAGKDSYNEQFF. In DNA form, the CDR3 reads TGTGCCAGCAGCTCACTAGCGGGGAAGGACTCCTACAATGAGCAGTTCTTC.